A selection of T cell receptor beta chains follows, all from one sample in a study of cytomegalovirus exposure and HLA in healthy donors. Profiled with immunoSEQ multiplex PCR; TCRdb holds only in-frame clones, not every one. The table records around 92,000 clones, 60% to 85% of them present only once. Sequenced: PBMCs. The receptors come from a man between 60 and 75 years old in good health and CMV-seropositive. Both conserved end residues are part of each CDR3. Each record gives: clone size, D gene, V gene, J gene, CDR3 protein, CDR3 DNA. D genes are given only for firm matches. Clone sizes are given selectively: once, few, many, or a class where the clone is expanded.

.,TRBD2,TRBV27,TRBJ2-7,CASSSPSSGGSYEQYF,TGTGCCAGCAGTTCACCCTCTAGCGGGGGCTCCTACGAGCAGTACTTC
.,TRBD1,TRBV6-5,TRBJ2-2,CATSRQGGTGELFF,TGTGCCACCTCCAGACAGGGGGGGACCGGGGAGCTGTTTTTT
.,.,TRBV10-1,TRBJ2-2,CASSVGRDTGELFF,TGCGCCAGCAGTGTCGGCAGGGACACCGGGGAGCTGTTTTTT
.,TRBD1,TRBV19,TRBJ2-4,CASSMGTGVSGVMYF,TGTGCCAGTAGTATGGGGACAGGCGTTTCCGGGGTTATGTACTTC
.,.,TRBV27,TRBJ2-7,CASSRDATTGYEQYF,TGTGCCAGCAGTCGCGACGCAACGACAGGCTACGAGCAGTACTTC
.,.,TRBV15,TRBJ1-2,CATSPRGTIEGYTF,TGTGCCACCAGCCCCCGAGGAACCATCGAGGGCTACACCTTC
.,TRBD1,TRBV27,TRBJ1-4,CASSLGQGTPNEKLFF,TGTGCCAGCAGTTTGGGACAGGGGACTCCTAATGAAAAACTGTTTTTT
.,TRBD1,TRBV29-1,TRBJ2-7,CSVVSRDRGFYEQYF,TGCAGCGTTGTAAGCCGGGACAGGGGCTTCTACGAGCAGTACTTC
.,.,TRBV29-1,TRBJ2-5,CSVEGYKNQETQYF,TGCAGCGTTGAAGGGTACAAGAATCAAGAGACCCAGTACTTC
.,TRBD2,TRBV15,TRBJ2-7,CATSRVRLAGVEQYF,TGTGCCACCAGCAGAGTTCGCCTAGCGGGGGTCGAGCAGTACTTC
.,TRBD2,TRBV5-5,TRBJ2-1,CASSVSGAGLAGGQQFF,TGTGCCAGCAGCGTGTCCGGGGCGGGACTAGCGGGGGGTCAGCAGTTCTTC
.,TRBD2,TRBV7-9,TRBJ2-7,CSSSLVSGVPYEQYF,TGTTCCAGCAGCTTAGTTAGCGGGGTCCCTTACGAGCAGTACTTC
few,.,TRBV4-1,TRBJ2-2,CASSQAVGELFF,TGCGCCAGCAGCCAAGCGGTCGGGGAGCTGTTTTTT
.,.,TRBV18,TRBJ2-6,CASSPTIGVVGIGPPNSGANVLTF,TGTGCCAGCTCACCGACGATCGGGGTTGTAGGAATTGGTCCTCCAAACTCTGGGGCCAACGTCCTGACTTTC
.,.,TRBV29-1,TRBJ2-1,CSVEEGGAGSYNEQFF,TGCAGCGTTGAGGAGGGGGGGGCCGGCTCCTACAATGAGCAGTTCTTC
.,.,TRBV18,TRBJ2-3,CASSQGVRDTQYF,TGTGCCAGCTCACAGGGGGTACGAGATACGCAGTATTTT
.,.,TRBV2,TRBJ2-2,CASNRDSGELFF,TGTGCCAGTAATCGGGATTCCGGGGAGCTGTTTTTT
few,.,TRBV10-1,TRBJ1-3,CAILSIPGNTIYF,TGCGCCATCCTTAGTATTCCTGGAAACACCATATATTTT
.,.,TRBV6-6,TRBJ1-5,CASSTARDINQPQHF,TGTGCCAGCAGTACGGCCCGGGACATCAATCAGCCCCAGCATTTT
once,.,TRBV7-2,TRBJ2-7,CASSSQLGRGEQYF,TGTGCCAGCAGCTCCCAGTTGGGGCGTGGGGAGCAGTACTTC